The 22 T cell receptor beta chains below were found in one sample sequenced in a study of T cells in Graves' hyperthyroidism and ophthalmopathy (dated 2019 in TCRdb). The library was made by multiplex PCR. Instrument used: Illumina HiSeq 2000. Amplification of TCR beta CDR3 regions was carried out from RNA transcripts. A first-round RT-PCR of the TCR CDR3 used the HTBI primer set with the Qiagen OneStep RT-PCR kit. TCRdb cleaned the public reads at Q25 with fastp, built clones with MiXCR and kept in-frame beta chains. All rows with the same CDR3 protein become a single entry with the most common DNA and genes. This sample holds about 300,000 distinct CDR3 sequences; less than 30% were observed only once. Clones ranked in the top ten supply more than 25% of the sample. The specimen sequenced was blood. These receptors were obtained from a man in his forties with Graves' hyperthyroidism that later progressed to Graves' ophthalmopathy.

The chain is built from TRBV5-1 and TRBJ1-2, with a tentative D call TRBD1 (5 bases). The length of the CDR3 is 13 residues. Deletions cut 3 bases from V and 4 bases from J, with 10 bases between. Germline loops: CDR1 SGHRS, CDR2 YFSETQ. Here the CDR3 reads CASSSPGTYGYTF. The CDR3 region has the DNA TGCGCCAGCAGCTCCCCTGGGACCTATGGCTACACCTTC.

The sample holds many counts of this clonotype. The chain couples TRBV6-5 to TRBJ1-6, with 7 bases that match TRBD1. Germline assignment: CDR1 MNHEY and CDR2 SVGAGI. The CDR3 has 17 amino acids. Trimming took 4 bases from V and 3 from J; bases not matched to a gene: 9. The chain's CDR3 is CASSSPGTEGYNSPLHF. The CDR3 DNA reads TGTGCCAGCAGTTCCCCCGGGACAGAGGGCTATAATTCACCCCTCCACTTT.

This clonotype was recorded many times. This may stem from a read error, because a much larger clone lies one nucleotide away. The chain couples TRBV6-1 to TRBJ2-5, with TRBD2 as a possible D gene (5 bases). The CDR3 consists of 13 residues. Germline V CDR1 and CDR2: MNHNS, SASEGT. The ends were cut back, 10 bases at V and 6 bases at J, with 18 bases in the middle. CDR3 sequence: CATITSSLKTQYF. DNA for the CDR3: TGTGCCACTATAACATCTAGCTTAAAGACCCAGTACTTC.

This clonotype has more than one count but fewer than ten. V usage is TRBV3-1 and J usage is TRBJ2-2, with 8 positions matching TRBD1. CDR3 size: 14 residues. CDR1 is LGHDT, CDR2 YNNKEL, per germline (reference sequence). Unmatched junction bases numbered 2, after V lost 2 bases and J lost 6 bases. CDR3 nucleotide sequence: TGTGCCAGCAGCCAATGGACAGGGTCCGGGGAGCTGTTTTTT. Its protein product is CASSQWTGSGELFF.

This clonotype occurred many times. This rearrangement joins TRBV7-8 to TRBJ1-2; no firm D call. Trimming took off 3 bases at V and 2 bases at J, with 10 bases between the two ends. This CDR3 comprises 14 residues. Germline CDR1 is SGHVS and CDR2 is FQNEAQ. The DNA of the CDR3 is TGTGCCAGCAGCTTGGCAGCGCAAAACTATGGCTACACCTTC. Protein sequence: CASSLAAQNYGYTF.

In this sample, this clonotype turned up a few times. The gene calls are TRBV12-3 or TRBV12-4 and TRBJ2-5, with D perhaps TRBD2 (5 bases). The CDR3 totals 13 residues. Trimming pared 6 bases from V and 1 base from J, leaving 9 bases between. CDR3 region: CASSPGTQETQYF. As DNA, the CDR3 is TGTGCCAGCAGCCCGGGAACCCAAGAGACCCAGTACTTC.

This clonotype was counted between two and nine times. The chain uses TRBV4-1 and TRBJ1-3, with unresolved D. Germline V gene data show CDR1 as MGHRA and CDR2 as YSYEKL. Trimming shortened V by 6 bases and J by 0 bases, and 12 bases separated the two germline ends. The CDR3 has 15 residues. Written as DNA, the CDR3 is TGCGCCAGCAGAAACCCAACCAGCTCTGGAAACACCATATATTTT. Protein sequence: CASRNPTSSGNTIYF.

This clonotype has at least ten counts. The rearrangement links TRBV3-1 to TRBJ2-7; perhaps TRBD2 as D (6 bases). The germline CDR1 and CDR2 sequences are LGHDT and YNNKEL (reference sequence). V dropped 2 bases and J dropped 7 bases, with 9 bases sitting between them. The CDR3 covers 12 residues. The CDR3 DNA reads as TGTGCCAGCAGCCAACGGGGGTGGGAGCAGTACTTC. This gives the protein CASSQRGWEQYF.

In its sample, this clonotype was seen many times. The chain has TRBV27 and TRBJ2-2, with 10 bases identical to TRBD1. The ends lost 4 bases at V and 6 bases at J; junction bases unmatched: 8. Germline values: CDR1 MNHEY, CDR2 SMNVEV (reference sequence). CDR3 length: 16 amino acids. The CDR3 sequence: CASSSSRDRGSGELFF. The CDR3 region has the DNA TGTGCCAGCAGTTCGTCCCGGGACAGGGGTTCCGGGGAGCTGTTTTTT.

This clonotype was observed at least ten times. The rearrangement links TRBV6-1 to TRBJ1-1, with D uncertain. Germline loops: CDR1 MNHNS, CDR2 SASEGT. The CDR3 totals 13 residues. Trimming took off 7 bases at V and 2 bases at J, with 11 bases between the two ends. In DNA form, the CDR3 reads TGTGCCAGCATCGGTCCTCTAAACACTGAAGCTTTCTTT. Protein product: CASIGPLNTEAFF.

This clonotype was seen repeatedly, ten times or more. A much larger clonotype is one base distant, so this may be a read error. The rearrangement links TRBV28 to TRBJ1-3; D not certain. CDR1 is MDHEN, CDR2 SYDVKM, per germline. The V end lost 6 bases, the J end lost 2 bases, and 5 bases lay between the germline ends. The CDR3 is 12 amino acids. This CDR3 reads CASRLPGNTIYF. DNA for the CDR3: TGTGCCAGCAGGTTACCTGGAAACACCATATATTTT.

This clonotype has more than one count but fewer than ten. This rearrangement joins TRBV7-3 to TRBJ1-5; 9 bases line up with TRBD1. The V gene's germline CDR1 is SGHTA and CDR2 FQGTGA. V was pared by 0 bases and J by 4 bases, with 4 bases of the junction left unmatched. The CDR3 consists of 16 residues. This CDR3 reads CASSLTTGGPNQPQHF. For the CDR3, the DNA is TGTGCCAGCAGCTTAACGACAGGGGGACCTAATCAGCCCCAGCATTTT.

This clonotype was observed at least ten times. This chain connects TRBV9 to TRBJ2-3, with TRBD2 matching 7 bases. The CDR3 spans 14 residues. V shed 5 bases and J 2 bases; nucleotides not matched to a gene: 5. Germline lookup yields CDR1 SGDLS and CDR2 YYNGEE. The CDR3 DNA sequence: TGTGCCAGCAGTGGGGGAGGGGACACAGATACGCAGTATTTT. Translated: CASSGGGDTDTQYF.

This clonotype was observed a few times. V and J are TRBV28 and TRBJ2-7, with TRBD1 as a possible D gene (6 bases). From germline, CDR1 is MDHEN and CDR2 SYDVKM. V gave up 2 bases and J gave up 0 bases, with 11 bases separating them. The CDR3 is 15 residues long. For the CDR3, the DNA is TGTGCCAGCAGTTTACGTGGACAGATCTCCTACGAGCAGTACTTC. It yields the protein CASSLRGQISYEQYF.

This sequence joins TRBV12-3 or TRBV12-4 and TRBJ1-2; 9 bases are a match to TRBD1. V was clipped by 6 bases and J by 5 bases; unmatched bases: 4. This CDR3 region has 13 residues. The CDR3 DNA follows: TGTGCCAGCAGAGATGGGACAGGGTATGGCTACACCTTC. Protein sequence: CASRDGTGYGYTF.

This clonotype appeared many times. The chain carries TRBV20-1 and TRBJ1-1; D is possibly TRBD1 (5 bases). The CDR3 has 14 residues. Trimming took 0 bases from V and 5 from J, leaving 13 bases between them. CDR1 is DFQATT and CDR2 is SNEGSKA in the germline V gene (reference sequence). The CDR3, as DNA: TGCAGTGCTAGAGATCCAGCAGGGCGGACTGAAGCTTTCTTT. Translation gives CSARDPAGRTEAFF.

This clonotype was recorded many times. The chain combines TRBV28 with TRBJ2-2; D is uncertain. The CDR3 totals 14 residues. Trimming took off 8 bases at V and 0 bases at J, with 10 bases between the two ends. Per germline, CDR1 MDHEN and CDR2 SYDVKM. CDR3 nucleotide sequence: TGTGCCAGCTGCGCGCAGACGAACACCGGGGAGCTGTTTTTT. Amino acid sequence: CASCAQTNTGELFF.

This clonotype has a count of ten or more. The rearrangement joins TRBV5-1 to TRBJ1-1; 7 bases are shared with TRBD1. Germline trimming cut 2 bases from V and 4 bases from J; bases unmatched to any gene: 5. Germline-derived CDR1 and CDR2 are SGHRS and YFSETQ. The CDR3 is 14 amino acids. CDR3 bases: TGCGCCAGCAGCTTTTTCGCAGGGGGCACTGAAGCTTTCTTT. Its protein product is CASSFFAGGTEAFF.

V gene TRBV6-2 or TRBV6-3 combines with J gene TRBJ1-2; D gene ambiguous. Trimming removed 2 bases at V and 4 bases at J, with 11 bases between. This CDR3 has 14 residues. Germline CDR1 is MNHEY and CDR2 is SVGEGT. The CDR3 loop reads CASSYAGHSYGYTF. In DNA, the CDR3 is TGTGCCAGCAGTTACGCGGGCCACTCCTATGGCTACACCTTC.

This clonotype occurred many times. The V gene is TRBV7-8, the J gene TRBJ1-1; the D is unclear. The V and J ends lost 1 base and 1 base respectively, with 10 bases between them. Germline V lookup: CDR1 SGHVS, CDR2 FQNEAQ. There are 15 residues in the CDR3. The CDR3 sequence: CASSLVLAGNTEAFF. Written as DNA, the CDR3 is TGTGCCAGCAGCTTAGTGTTGGCAGGGAACACTGAAGCTTTCTTT.

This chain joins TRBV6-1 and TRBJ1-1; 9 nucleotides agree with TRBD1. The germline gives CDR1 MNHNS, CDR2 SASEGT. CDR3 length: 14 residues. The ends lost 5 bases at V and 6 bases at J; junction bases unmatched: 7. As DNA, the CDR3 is TGTGCCAGCAGTCGGGACAGGGTGAGGGCTGAAGCTTTCTTT. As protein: CASSRDRVRAEAFF.

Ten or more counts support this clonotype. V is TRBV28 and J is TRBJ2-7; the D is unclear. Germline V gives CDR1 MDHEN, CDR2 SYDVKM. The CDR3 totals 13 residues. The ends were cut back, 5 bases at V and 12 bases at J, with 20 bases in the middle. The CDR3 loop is CASSQHRTSRGYF. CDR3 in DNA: TGTGCCAGCAGTCAACATCGGACCAGCCGCGGGTACTTC.